A selection of T cell receptor beta chains follows, all from one sample in a study of post-analysis software for immune sequencing data. TCRdb passed the PCR reads through MiXCR, listing each CDR3 protein once. The data show about 820,000 distinct CDR3 sequences, with approximately 53% seen just once and around 4.5% held by the top ten. Sequenced material: blood. The receptor source for this set is a girl aged 5-17 years with multiple sclerosis. The CDR3 runs from the conserved cysteine through the conserved F or W. The D gene is left open where the match is weak. Clone size is stated in some rows and not others, as once, few, many or a class when expanded.

d_gene,abundance,j_gene,v_gene,CDR3aa,CDR3nt
NA,NA,TRBJ2-1,TRBV7-9,CASSPTRAGELSYNEQFF,TGTGCCAGCAGCCCCACTAGGGCAGGGGAATTATCCTACAATGAGCAGTTCTTC
NA,NA,TRBJ2-1,TRBV20-1,CSASKDLQFF,TGCAGTGCTAGTAAGGACTTGCAGTTCTTC
TRBD1,NA,TRBJ1-5,TRBV3-1,CASSPTGGAQPQHF,TGTGCCAGCAGCCCCACAGGGGGCGCGCAGCCCCAGCATTTT
NA,few,TRBJ2-5,TRBV12-3/TRBV12-4,CATQDSGRETQYF,TGTGCCACCCAGGACTCCGGCAGAGAGACCCAGTACTTC
TRBD1,NA,TRBJ2-5,TRBV7-9,CASSMGTGEWTQYF,TGTGCCAGCAGCATGGGGACAGGGGAATGGACCCAGTACTTC
NA,NA,TRBJ2-1,TRBV13,CASSPRGRANDFEQFF,TGTGCCAGCAGCCCCCGAGGACGGGCAAATGATTTTGAGCAGTTCTTC
NA,NA,TRBJ1-6,TRBV20-1,CSASPGGFPYNSPLHF,TGCAGTGCATCTCCCGGGGGATTTCCCTATAATTCGCCCCTCCACTTT
TRBD1,NA,TRBJ2-7,TRBV18,CASSPQGQGFYEQYF,TGTGCCAGCTCACCCCAGGGACAGGGCTTCTACGAGCAGTACTTC
NA,NA,TRBJ2-5,TRBV11-2,CASSTRTKGETQYF,TGTGCCAGCAGCACCCGGACGAAGGGAGAGACCCAGTACTTC
TRBD1,NA,TRBJ2-4,TRBV10-3,CAISESGDRGNIQYF,TGTGCCATCAGTGAGTCGGGGGACAGGGGGAACATTCAGTACTTC
NA,NA,TRBJ2-1,TRBV12-3/TRBV12-4,CASSRGGGLGEQFF,TGTGCCAGCAGTAGGGGGGGGGGACTGGGTGAGCAGTTCTTC
TRBD2,NA,TRBJ2-5,TRBV20-1,CSAGDGGAEETQYF,TGCAGTGCTGGGGACGGGGGGGCGGAAGAGACCCAGTACTTC
NA,few,TRBJ2-6,TRBV6-1,CASTITGANVLTF,TGTGCCAGCACTATTACCGGGGCCAACGTCCTGACTTTC
TRBD2,NA,TRBJ2-7,TRBV20-1,CSAGTSGPYEQYF,TGCAGTGCGGGGACTAGCGGTCCCTACGAGCAGTACTTC
TRBD2,NA,TRBJ2-7,TRBV20-1,CSAMGTSGYEQYF,TGCAGTGCTATGGGGACTAGCGGATACGAGCAGTACTTC
TRBD2,NA,TRBJ2-3,TRBV6-5,CASSYSPRGDTDTQYF,TGTGCCAGCAGTTACTCCCCGCGGGGGGACACAGATACGCAGTATTTT
NA,NA,TRBJ2-1,TRBV20-1,CSAPIGGPSYNEQFF,TGCAGTGCCCCCATCGGGGGCCCTTCCTACAATGAGCAGTTCTTC
NA,NA,TRBJ2-1,TRBV12-3/TRBV12-4,CASSFLWNEQFF,TGTGCCAGCAGTTTTCTCTGGAATGAGCAGTTCTTC
NA,NA,TRBJ2-1,TRBV30,CAWSDAEQFF,TGTGCCTGGAGCGACGCTGAGCAGTTCTTC
NA,NA,TRBJ2-1,TRBV29-1,CSVEVRWQEQFF,TGCAGCGTTGAAGTGCGCTGGCAGGAGCAGTTCTTC
NA,NA,TRBJ1-2,TRBV20-1,CSARDRASNYGYTF,TGCAGTGCTAGAGATAGGGCGTCCAACTATGGCTACACCTTC
TRBD2,few,TRBJ2-5,TRBV7-3,CASSLMSGGPPETQYF,TGTGCCAGCAGCTTAATGAGCGGGGGGCCGCCAGAGACCCAGTACTTC
NA,NA,TRBJ2-7,TRBV6-1,CASLGANNQPYEQYF,TGTGCCAGCTTGGGGGCCAATAATCAACCCTACGAGCAGTACTTC
TRBD1,NA,TRBJ2-7,TRBV7-9,CASSLVVDRQYEQYF,TGTGCCAGCAGCTTAGTGGTGGACAGGCAATACGAGCAGTACTTC
TRBD2,NA,TRBJ2-6,TRBV6-1,CASSPPVGRGGSGANVLTF,TGTGCCAGCAGTCCGCCGGTTGGGCGGGGGGGCTCTGGGGCCAACGTCCTGACTTTC
TRBD2,NA,TRBJ2-1,TRBV6-2/TRBV6-3,CASSRRGLAGGTNIHEQFF,TGTGCCAGCAGTCGTAGGGGACTAGCGGGGGGGACGAATATCCATGAGCAGTTCTTC
TRBD1,NA,TRBJ2-7,TRBV20-1,CSARSTGQGRTYEQYF,TGCAGTGCTAGATCGACAGGACAGGGGAGGACCTACGAGCAGTACTTC
TRBD2,few,TRBJ2-5,TRBV20-1,CSARLAGEGTQYF,TGCAGTGCTAGATTAGCGGGAGAAGGGACCCAGTACTTC
NA,NA,TRBJ2-7,TRBV5-1,CASSLGTYYEQYF,TGTGCCAGCAGCTTAGGGACCTATTACGAGCAGTACTTC
NA,NA,TRBJ1-2,TRBV30,CAWSVQGHYGYTF,TGTGCCTGGAGTGTACAGGGACACTATGGCTACACCTTC
TRBD1,few,TRBJ2-7,TRBV7-6,CASSTGTGDYEQYF,TGTGCCAGCAGCACCGGGACAGGAGACTACGAGCAGTACTTC
NA,NA,TRBJ2-1,TRBV5-1,CASSLGFNNEQFF,TGCGCCAGCAGCTTGGGTTTTAACAATGAGCAGTTCTTC
NA,NA,TRBJ1-2,TRBV7-2,CASSLAREGKEGYTF,TGTGCCAGCAGCTTAGCCCGCGAGGGAAAAGAGGGCTACACCTTC
TRBD1,few,TRBJ2-2,TRBV6-4,CASSPGGHGELFF,TGTGCCAGCAGTCCAGGGGGCCACGGGGAGCTGTTTTTT
NA,few,TRBJ2-5,TRBV5-6,CASSYVTGKRETQYF,TGTGCCAGCAGCTACGTCACAGGAAAACGGGAGACCCAGTACTTC
TRBD1,NA,TRBJ2-7,TRBV6-5,CAGTKDRGLYEQYF,TGTGCCGGCACTAAGGACAGGGGGCTATACGAGCAGTACTTC
NA,NA,TRBJ1-2,TRBV29-1,CSIERNYGYTF,TGCAGTATAGAGAGGAACTATGGCTACACCTTC
NA,NA,TRBJ2-6,TRBV20-1,CSAPTGPGANVLTF,TGCAGTGCTCCTACAGGGCCTGGGGCCAACGTCCTGACTTTC
TRBD2,NA,TRBJ2-1,TRBV29-1,CSVAALAGGNEQFF,TGCAGCGTTGCGGCACTAGCGGGAGGCAATGAGCAGTTCTTC
NA,few,TRBJ1-2,TRBV20-1,CSARPLANYGYTF,TGCAGTGCTAGACCGCTAGCTAACTATGGCTACACCTTC
NA,NA,TRBJ2-1,TRBV5-1,CASRGGVATDEQFF,TGCGCCAGCAGGGGGGGAGTGGCGACCGATGAGCAGTTCTTC
TRBD1,NA,TRBJ2-1,TRBV12-3/TRBV12-4,CASSHNRGWNNEQFF,TGTGCCAGCAGTCACAACAGGGGGTGGAACAATGAGCAGTTCTTC
NA,NA,TRBJ2-5,TRBV4-2,CASSQGQGGKTQYF,TGTGCCAGCAGCCAAGGGCAGGGCGGTAAGACCCAGTACTTC
TRBD2,NA,TRBJ2-1,TRBV5-1,CASSPLGASGYNEQFF,TGCGCCAGCAGCCCACTTGGCGCTAGCGGATACAATGAGCAGTTCTTC
TRBD1,NA,TRBJ1-3,TRBV5-1,CASSEGQPSGNTIYF,TGCGCCAGCAGCGAGGGACAGCCCTCTGGAAACACCATATATTTT
NA,once,TRBJ2-3,TRBV7-2,CASSPMWSQYF,TGTGCCAGCAGCCCCATGTGGTCGCAGTATTTT
NA,once,TRBJ2-7,TRBV7-9,CASSPGPSPGYEQYF,TGTGCCAGCAGCCCGGGACCAAGTCCAGGGTACGAGCAGTACTTC
NA,NA,TRBJ2-7,TRBV20-1,CSARDDRGAREQYF,TGCAGTGCTAGAGATGACCGGGGGGCGAGGGAGCAGTACTTC
NA,NA,TRBJ1-1,TRBV7-6,CASSLTAGPIGAEAFF,TGTGCCAGCAGCTTAACCGCCGGGCCTATCGGTGCTGAAGCTTTCTTT
TRBD2,NA,TRBJ2-7,TRBV7-2,CASSRVTAGAEQYF,TGTGCCAGCAGCCGCGTCACAGCGGGAGCCGAGCAGTACTTC
NA,NA,TRBJ2-5,TRBV7-2,CASRLRGGQTQYF,TGTGCCAGCAGGCTCCGGGGTGGACAGACCCAGTACTTC
NA,NA,TRBJ2-7,TRBV29-1,CSAWTNSYNEQYF,TGCAGCGCGTGGACTAACTCCTACAATGAGCAGTACTTC